The source of this T cell receptor beta chain is a study of shared clonotypes between healthy human individuals. Overall study: CD4 naive cells filled three plates per donor, CD4 memory three, CD8 naive two and CD8 memory one.

Germline CDR1 reads SGHTA; CDR2 reads FQGNSA. There are 16 residues in the CDR3. The J segment lost 2 bases and the V segment lost 2 bases, leaving 7 bases of the junction unmatched. Method: immunoSEQ multiplex PCR; TCRdb's copy keeps in-frame clones and lacks some. The profile shows 2 million to 3 million clones, over 85% of them singletons. This chain joins TRBV7-2 and TRBJ2-3; 7 bases are a match to TRBD1. The clonotype originates from a man younger than 30 in good health. Some clones in this sample may be carry-over from other donors' samples. The specimen sequenced was naive CD4+ T cells from PBMCs. Stated subset: CD45RA+ positively selected. CDR3 residues: CASSLRQGATTDTQYF. For the CDR3, the DNA is TGTGCCAGCAGCTTACGACAGGGCGCCACCACAGATACGCAGTATTTT.